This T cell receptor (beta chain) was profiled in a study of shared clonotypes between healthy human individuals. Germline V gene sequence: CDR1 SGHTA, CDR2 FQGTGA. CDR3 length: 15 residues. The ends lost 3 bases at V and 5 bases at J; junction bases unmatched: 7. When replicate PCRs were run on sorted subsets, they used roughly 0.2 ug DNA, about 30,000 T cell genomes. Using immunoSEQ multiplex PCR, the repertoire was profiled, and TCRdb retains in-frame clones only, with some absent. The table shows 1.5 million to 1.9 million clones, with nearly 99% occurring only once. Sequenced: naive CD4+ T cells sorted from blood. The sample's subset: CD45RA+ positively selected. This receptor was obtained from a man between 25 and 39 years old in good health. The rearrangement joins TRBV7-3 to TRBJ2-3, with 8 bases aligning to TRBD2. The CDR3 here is CASSFGRALVDTQYF. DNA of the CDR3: TGTGCCAGCAGCTTCGGGAGGGCCTTGGTAGATACGCAGTATTTT.